This entry lists 16 T cell receptor beta chains sequenced from one sample in a study of T cell changes during pregnancy in multiple sclerosis. Profiling relied on immunoSEQ multiplex PCR, and the TCRdb table lists in-frame clones only, not all of them. The sample consists of 80,000 or so clones, around 92% of them appearing once. Sequences were derived from peripheral blood, sampled before pregnancy. Every receptor here comes from a female donor with multiple sclerosis, enrolled in a pregnancy study.

The CDR3 sequence: CASSYQGSGELFF. DNA for the CDR3: TGTGCCAGCAGCTATCAGGGGTCCGGGGAGCTGTTTTTT. The chain employs TRBV7-3 and TRBJ2-2, with a tentative D call TRBD1 (6 bases). Germline V gives CDR1 SGHTA, CDR2 FQGTGA. The CDR3 loop spans 13 amino acids. V shed 4 bases and J shed 6 bases, with 9 bases lying between them.

The V call is TRBV6-5, the J call TRBJ2-7, with D uncertain. This CDR3 has 14 amino acids. The germline V gene has CDR1 MNHEY and CDR2 SVGAGI. V was clipped by 4 bases and J by 0 bases, with 10 bases between them. The CDR3 DNA follows: TGTGCCAGCAGTTTCGCGAGTGCCTCCTACGAGCAGTACTTC. Translated, it gives CASSFASASYEQYF.

The CDR3 protein is CASSEASSGIQETQYF. The CDR3 DNA reads as TGTGCCAGCAGTGAAGCGAGTTCCGGGATCCAAGAGACCCAGTACTTC. The chain has TRBV2 and TRBJ2-5, with a tentative D call TRBD2 (5 bases). This CDR3 is built from 16 residues. Germline lookup yields CDR1 SNHLY and CDR2 FYNNEI. Trimming took 0 bases from V and 1 from J, leaving 12 bases between them.

The table lists this clone with a few counts. The rearrangement joins TRBV5-1 to TRBJ2-7; perhaps TRBD2 as D (6 bases). There are 15 residues in the CDR3. Germline CDR1 reads SGHRS; CDR2 reads YFSETQ. The ends were cut back, 4 bases at V and 7 bases at J, with 21 bases in the middle. CDR3 DNA: TGCGCCAGCAGCGAGGCGACTAGGGAGGTAGGGGAGCAGTACTTC. Translation gives CASSEATREVGEQYF.

V usage is TRBV5-5 and J usage is TRBJ1-5, with D unclear. V lost 1 base and J 5 bases, leaving 7 bases between the germline ends. Germline-derived CDR1 and CDR2 are SGHKS and YYEKEE (reference sequence). The CDR3 consists of 13 residues. CDR3 amino acids: CASSLWSDQPQHF. The DNA of the CDR3 is TGTGCCAGCAGCTTGTGGTCAGATCAGCCCCAGCATTTT.

The genes are TRBV9 and TRBJ2-5; D call uncertain. Germline V gene data show CDR1 as SGDLS and CDR2 as YYNGEE. The CDR3 is 15 residues long. Trimming left V 0 bases short and J 5 bases short, with 14 bases between. The CDR3 loop is CASSVELRGGETQYF. In DNA form, the CDR3 reads TGTGCCAGCAGCGTAGAACTAAGAGGTGGGGAGACCCAGTACTTC.

V usage is TRBV5-6 and J usage is TRBJ2-5; TRBD2 is a possible D gene (5 bases). CDR1 and CDR2 (germline): SGHDT, YYEEEE. CDR3 length: 13 residues. The V end was cut by 4 bases, the J end by 5 bases, with 12 bases between. CDR3 residues: CASSQIRRETQYF. The CDR3 DNA sequence: TGTGCCAGCAGCCAAATCAGGAGGGAGACCCAGTACTTC.

This clone was recorded only once. V usage is TRBV14 and J usage is TRBJ1-2; D gene ambiguous. This CDR3 is 13 amino acids long. Trimming shortened V by 0 bases and J by 4 bases, and 6 bases separated the two germline ends. Germline V gene sequence: CDR1 SGHDN, CDR2 FVKESK. CDR3 in amino acids: CASSQDDSYGYTF. CDR3 DNA sequence: TGTGCCAGCAGCCAAGATGACTCCTATGGCTACACCTTC.

This chain links TRBV27 with TRBJ2-7; D call uncertain. Per germline, CDR1 MNHEY and CDR2 SMNVEV (reference sequence). This CDR3 has 13 residues. Trimming pared 3 bases from V and 2 bases from J, leaving 8 bases between. CDR3 sequence (DNA): TGTGCCAGCAGTTTCAGTACAGCCTACGAGCAGTACTTC. Translation gives CASSFSTAYEQYF.

The chain has TRBV15 and TRBJ2-7; TRBD2 might be the D (6 bases). Germline V CDR1 and CDR2: LNHNV, YYDKDF (reference sequence). With 0 bases removed from V and 1 base from J, the gap between germline ends came to 16 bases. This CDR3 is 17 amino acids long. CDR3 DNA sequence: TGTGCCACCAGCAGAGATTCGCGAGTGACTAGTTCCTACGAGCAGTACTTC. It yields the protein CATSRDSRVTSSYEQYF.

The chain couples TRBV6-1 to TRBJ1-5; D is unresolved. Trimming removed 6 bases at V and 4 bases at J, with 10 bases between. Germline V CDR1 and CDR2: MNHNS, SASEGT. CDR3 size: 13 residues. The CDR3 reads CASSAELNQPQHF. The DNA for the CDR3 is TGTGCCAGCAGCGCTGAACTTAATCAGCCCCAGCATTTT.

This clone came up a few times. J is TRBJ1-2 and V is TRBV4-2; D call uncertain. Germline lookup yields CDR1 LGHNA and CDR2 YNFKEQ. The CDR3 has 15 residues. V gave up 0 bases and J gave up 1 base, with 9 bases separating them. CDR3 nucleotides: TGTGCCAGCAGCCAAGAGGAGGGCGTTAACTATGGCTACACCTTC. It yields the protein CASSQEEGVNYGYTF.

CDR3: CASSQEVAGSSYNEQFF. DNA for the CDR3: TGTGCCAGCAGCCAAGAGGTCGCGGGGAGCTCCTACAATGAGCAGTTCTTC. V and J are TRBV4-2 and TRBJ2-1; tentatively, D is TRBD2 (6 bases). This CDR3 has 17 amino acids. V was cut by 0 bases and J by 0 bases, with 12 bases left in between. CDR1 and CDR2 from the germline V gene are LGHNA and YNFKEQ.

The chain combines TRBV13 with TRBJ2-2, with 10 nucleotides matching TRBD2. Per the germline V gene, CDR1 is PRHDT and CDR2 is FYEKMQ (reference sequence). After removal of 2 bases from V and 6 bases from J, the junction contained 3 bases not matched to a gene. The CDR3 runs to 15 residues. CDR3 sequence: CASSLLAGVSGELFF. CDR3 bases: TGTGCCAGCAGCTTACTAGCGGGAGTTTCCGGGGAGCTGTTTTTT.

This sequence joins TRBV5-4 and TRBJ2-6; D perhaps matches TRBD1 (6 bases). V was pared by 3 bases and J by 0 bases, with 19 bases between. The CDR3 covers 19 residues. Germline V CDR1 and CDR2: SGHNT, YYREEE (reference sequence). The CDR3 reads CASSSPTTTGRSGANVLTF. The CDR3 coding sequence is TGTGCCAGCAGCTCCCCCACGACGACAGGTCGCTCTGGGGCCAACGTCCTGACTTTC. The full variable domain, rest sourced from reference TRBV5-4 and TRBJ2-6, is ETGVTQSPTHLIKTRGQQVTLRCSSQSGHNTVSWYQQALGQGPQFIFQYYREEENGRGNFPPRFSGLQFPNYSSELNVNALELDDSALYLCASSSPTTTGRSGANVLTFGAGSRLTVL.

V usage is TRBV29-1 and J usage is TRBJ1-1; 7 nucleotides agree with TRBD1. The CDR3 has 14 amino acids. V dropped 4 bases and J dropped 5; count of bases not matched to a gene: 10. Germline assignment: CDR1 SQVTM and CDR2 ANQGSEA. CDR3 loop: CSVVGRTGGTEAFF. DNA for the CDR3: TGCAGCGTTGTCGGGCGGACAGGTGGGACTGAAGCTTTCTTT.